This T cell receptor (beta chain) was documented in a study of early T cells in non-severe SARS-CoV-2 infection. Study outcomes and limitations: A preference for anti-spike CD8 responses marked VDJdb matching, which missed private and CD4 specificities.

Molecules of cDNA were individually given unique molecular identifiers that were attached to them. TCRdb reanalysed the 5' RACE reads using MiXCR and keeps one entry per CDR3 protein. Among about 89,000 distinct CDR3 sequences listed, roughly 17% were seen once. Comment on this clonotype: The antigen remains undetermined.

The sequence was obtained from an adult who was a healthcare worker with PCR-confirmed SARS-CoV-2 infection or an uninfected control (not recorded which). The sequences come from whole blood, collected at baseline.

This CDR3 reads CASSHPTGELFF. CDR3 nucleotides: TGTGCCAGCAGCCACCCCACCGGGGAGCTGTTTTTT. The V call is TRBV3-1, the J call TRBJ2-2; D unresolved. CDR1 LGHDT and CDR2 YNNKEL come from the germline V gene (reference sequence). V lost 3 bases and J 4 bases, leaving 3 bases between the germline ends. The CDR3 covers 12 residues.